One and the same sample provided the 23 T cell receptor beta chains below, sequenced in a study of T cell responses to AZD1222 COVID-19 vaccine. Libraries were prepared by immunoSEQ multiplex PCR; TCRdb keeps only in-frame clonotypes and omits some of them. The sample records fewer than 300,000 clones, roughly 93% being singletons. The source was peripheral blood, collected on day 0 of AZD1222 vaccination. The origin of the receptors is an adult in good health.

The CDR3 here is CASSNRDGLYEQYF. CDR3 in DNA: TGTGCCAGCAGCAACCGGGACGGCCTCTACGAGCAGTACTTC. V usage is TRBV7-2 and J usage is TRBJ2-7, with D possibly called TRBD1 or TRBD2 (5 bases each). Germline V gene sequence: CDR1 SGHTA, CDR2 FQGNSA. The CDR3 covers 14 residues. V dropped 5 bases and J dropped 3 bases, with 14 bases sitting between them.

Note on this clone: Other DNA sequences of this sample code for an identical CDR3. This chain joins TRBV7-2 and TRBJ2-1; the match to TRBD1 covers 7 bases. The germline V gene encodes CDR1 SGHTA and CDR2 FQGNSA. J gave up 0 bases and V 0 bases, and 2 bases lay outside the gene matches. This CDR3 has 16 residues. CDR3 region: CASSLATGSSYNEQFF. The CDR3 DNA follows: TGTGCCAGCAGCTTAGCGACAGGGAGCTCCTACAATGAGCAGTTCTTC.

The V gene is TRBV25-1, the J gene TRBJ1-2; D remains unclear. CDR1 MGHDK and CDR2 SYGVNS come from the germline V gene. V lost 11 bases, J lost 5 bases, and 15 bases lay in between. There are 12 residues in the CDR3. The CDR3 spells CAGGGRGYGYTF. The CDR3 DNA reads TGTGCCGGCGGAGGGCGCGGATATGGCTACACCTTC.

V and J are TRBV7-3 and TRBJ2-6; 7 bases map to TRBD1. Trimming cost V 8 bases and J 2 bases; bases outside gene matches: 18. The CDR3 has 19 amino acids. From germline, CDR1 is SGHTA and CDR2 FQGTGA. The CDR3 here is CASSTGTELLGAGANVLTF. The CDR3 DNA reads TGTGCCAGCTCTACCGGGACAGAGCTCCTGGGGGCTGGGGCCAACGTCCTGACTTTC.

The V call is TRBV5-1, the J call TRBJ2-1; 7 bases fit TRBD1. The V gene's germline CDR1 is SGHRS and CDR2 YFSETQ. The CDR3 has 15 residues. V dropped 0 bases and J dropped 0; count of bases not matched to a gene: 0. The CDR3 DNA follows: TGCGCCAGCAGCTTGGGACAGGGCTCCTACAATGAGCAGTTCTTC. It specifies CASSLGQGSYNEQFF.

The J gene is TRBJ2-3, the V gene TRBV7-2, with 10 bases that match TRBD1. The germline V gene encodes CDR1 SGHTA and CDR2 FQGNSA. Trimming cost V 1 base and J 10 bases; bases outside gene matches: 8. This CDR3 has 15 residues. The CDR3 loop reads CASSLVGTGVFAQYF. DNA for the CDR3: TGTGCCAGCAGCTTAGTTGGGACAGGGGTATTTGCGCAGTATTTT.

The rearrangement joins TRBV6-2 or TRBV6-3 to TRBJ1-6, with 10 bases that match TRBD1. V gave up 2 bases and J gave up 10 bases; unmatched junction bases: 2. The V gene's germline CDR1 is MNHEY and CDR2 SVGEGT. The CDR3 runs to 14 residues. This CDR3 is CASSYTGQGSPLHF. The CDR3 coding sequence is TGTGCCAGCAGTTACACGGGACAGGGGTCACCCCTCCACTTT.

The chain couples TRBV6-1 to TRBJ1-4; perhaps TRBD1 as D (6 bases). V lost 3 bases and J lost 5, with 10 bases in between. The CDR3 length is 14 residues. The germline CDR1 and CDR2 sequences are MNHNS and SASEGT. The CDR3 here is CASSEDSLNEKLFF. The CDR3 coding sequence is TGTGCCAGCAGTGAGGACAGTTTAAATGAAAAACTGTTTTTT.

This chain links TRBV4-2 with TRBJ2-6; 8 bases are shared with TRBD1. V shed 3 bases and J 2 bases; nucleotides not matched to a gene: 3. CDR1 and CDR2 from the germline V gene are LGHNA and YNFKEQ. CDR3 length: 16 residues. Here the CDR3 DNA reads TGTGCCAGCAGCCACTCGACAGGGGCTGGGGCCAACGTCCTGACTTTC. As protein: CASSHSTGAGANVLTF.

This clone was detected a few times. The rearrangement uses TRBV3-1 (or the pseudogene TRBV3-2) and TRBJ1-6; 8 bases align to TRBD1. Trimming cost V 4 bases and J 9 bases; bases outside gene matches: 2. The CDR3 covers 13 residues. Germline V gives CDR1 LGHDT, CDR2 YNNKEL (reference sequence). DNA for the CDR3: TGTGCCAGCAGCCGGACAGGGTTTTCACCCCTCCACTTT. Encoded protein: CASSRTGFSPLHF.

The rearrangement links TRBV7-2 to TRBJ1-2; TRBD1 might be the D (6 bases). This CDR3 contains 14 residues. Germline values: CDR1 SGHTA, CDR2 FQGNSA. Trimming shortened V by 6 bases and J by 5 bases, and 16 bases separated the two germline ends. The CDR3 DNA sequence: TGTGCCAGCAGGTCACAAACAGGGCCGTATGGCTACACCTTC. Translated: CASRSQTGPYGYTF.

V and J are TRBV5-1 and TRBJ2-7, with 12 bases aligning to TRBD2. Germline values: CDR1 SGHRS, CDR2 YFSETQ. The junction had 9 bases not matched to a gene; V was cut back by 4 bases and J by 7 bases. This CDR3 has 15 amino acids. The CDR3 nucleotides are TGCGCCAGCAGCAAAGGACTAGCGGGAATTGGGGAGCAGTACTTC. This translates into CASSKGLAGIGEQYF.

The chain combines TRBV9 with TRBJ2-3, with 9 bases matching TRBD1. V was clipped by 2 bases and J by 2 bases; unmatched bases: 6. This CDR3 spans 16 amino acids. Germline values: CDR1 SGDLS, CDR2 YYNGEE. This chain's CDR3 is CASSVSGTGITDTQYF. CDR3 bases: TGTGCCAGCAGCGTCTCAGGGACAGGGATCACAGATACGCAGTATTTT.

The V call is TRBV4-1, the J call TRBJ2-7; D remains ambiguous. Trimming left V 1 base short and J 0 bases short, with 7 bases between. The CDR3 has 14 residues. The germline CDR1 and CDR2 sequences are MGHRA and YSYEKL. DNA of the CDR3: TGCGCCAGCAGCCAAGCGGAAACCTCCTACGAGCAGTACTTC. It is translated as CASSQAETSYEQYF.

The chain employs TRBV19 and TRBJ2-3; D is ambiguous. This CDR3 contains 11 residues. V lost 7 bases and J lost 4, with 6 bases in between. Germline V CDR1 and CDR2: LNHDA, SQIVND (reference sequence). The CDR3 spells CASIVPDTQYF. Here the CDR3 DNA reads TGTGCCAGTATTGTTCCAGATACGCAGTATTTT.

The genes are TRBV3-1 (or the pseudogene TRBV3-2) and TRBJ1-2; D uncertain. The ends were cut back, 3 bases at V and 2 bases at J, with 4 bases in the middle. This CDR3 contains 12 residues. Germline CDR1 is LGHDT and CDR2 is YNNKEL (reference sequence). The CDR3 spells CASSQINYGYTF. The CDR3, as DNA: TGTGCCAGCAGCCAGATCAACTATGGCTACACCTTC.

J is TRBJ2-2 and V is TRBV7-3; D gene ambiguous. The CDR3 covers 16 residues. The germline gives CDR1 SGHTA, CDR2 FQGTGA. V gave up 2 bases and J gave up 2 bases, with 12 bases separating them. The DNA for the CDR3 is TGTGCCAGCAGCTTAGGGCCCGGAAGAAACACCGGGGAGCTGTTTTTT. It yields the protein CASSLGPGRNTGELFF.

The J gene is TRBJ2-4, the V gene TRBV9, with 10 bases fitting TRBD2. Germline CDR1 and CDR2: SGDLS and YYNGEE. J was trimmed by 8 bases and V by 0 bases; bases with no gene match: 8. The CDR3 has 16 amino acids. The CDR3 is CASSVDVAGGADIQYF. The DNA for the CDR3 is TGTGCCAGCAGCGTAGACGTAGCGGGAGGTGCGGACATTCAGTACTTC.

This rearrangement joins TRBV7-9 to TRBJ2-7, with D possibly TRBD1 on 6 matching bases. CDR3 length: 13 residues. V lost 5 bases and J lost 3, with 11 bases in between. Germline CDR1 is SEHNR and CDR2 is FQNEAQ (reference sequence). CDR3 nucleotide sequence: TGTGCCAGCAGCCCACTGACAGGCTACGAGCAGTACTTC. Residues: CASSPLTGYEQYF. Complete variable domain (other parts from reference TRBV7-9 and TRBJ2-7): DTGVSQNPRHKITKRGQNVTFRCDPISEHNRLYWYRQTLGQGPEFLTYFQNEAQLEKSRLLSDRFSAERPKGSFSTLEIQRTEQGDSAMYLCASSPLTGYEQYFGPGTRLTVT.

This clone has more than one count but fewer than ten. V gene TRBV20-1 combines with J gene TRBJ1-2; D unresolved. V shed 2 bases and J shed 6 bases, with 4 bases lying between them. The CDR3 runs 10 residues. Germline V gives CDR1 DFQATT, CDR2 SNEGSKA (reference sequence). CDR3 nucleotides: TGCAGTGCTAGAACCGATGGCTACACCTTC. Translation gives CSARTDGYTF.

V and J are TRBV27 and TRBJ2-3; unclear D gene. Germline CDR1 reads MNHEY; CDR2 reads SMNVEV (reference sequence). The CDR3 totals 12 residues. Trimming pared 4 bases from V and 7 bases from J, leaving 9 bases between. The CDR3 DNA reads as TGTGCCAGCAGTTCTGCCCCCAATACGCAGTATTTT. It yields the protein CASSSAPNTQYF.

With regard to this clone: The sample carries other DNA sequences with the same CDR3. V is TRBV11-2 and J is TRBJ1-1, with no clear D. The V gene lost 5 bases and the J gene lost 1 base, with 8 bases spanning the gap. This CDR3 region has 13 residues. Germline CDR1 SGHAT, CDR2 FQNNGV. CDR3 in amino acids: CASSLTENTEAFF. The CDR3 nucleotides are TGTGCCAGCAGCCTGACCGAGAACACTGAAGCTTTCTTT.

The rearrangement joins TRBV7-3 to TRBJ2-7, with 11 bases lining up with TRBD1. This CDR3 has 15 residues. Germline V CDR1 and CDR2: SGHTA, FQGTGA. V gave up 5 bases and J gave up 0 bases; unmatched junction bases: 3. The CDR3 coding sequence is TGTGCCAGCAGCCCCGGGACAGGGGGCTCCTACGAGCAGTACTTC. Encoded protein: CASSPGTGGSYEQYF.